Following are 6 T cell receptor beta chains from one sample sequenced in a study of cytomegalovirus exposure and HLA in healthy donors (dated by TCRdb to the late 2010s). Library prep was done by the immunoSEQ multiplex PCR assay. For the multiplex PCR, a mixture combining 60 forward primers for TCR Vbeta segments and 13 reverse primers for TCR Jbeta segments was used. TCRdb obtained this table from immuneACCESS and retained in-frame rearrangements with V and J assigned. These tables miss some clones; where compared with another copy, unresolved V genes account for less than half of the shortfall, and the remainder is unexplained. This sample comprises around 200,000 clones, 60% to 80% of them detected only once. Of the sample, 1.5% to 2% is held by the ten largest clones. The sample was PBMCs. The receptors were gathered from a man aged 18-30 years in good health and CMV-seronegative.

The chain combines TRBV4-2 with TRBJ2-7, with D perhaps matching TRBD1 (5 bases). The germline V gene encodes CDR1 LGHNA and CDR2 YNFKEQ. This CDR3 comprises 13 residues. With 5 bases removed from V and 4 bases from J, the gap between germline ends came to 12 bases. The CDR3 DNA is TGTGCCAGCAGCTCGGACACCCAGTACGAGCAGTACTTC. Translating it yields CASSSDTQYEQYF.

This chain uses TRBV6-1 with TRBJ1-4, with TRBD1 matching 9 bases. The CDR3 sequence is 17 residues long. Trimming took 4 bases from V and 7 from J; bases not matched to a gene: 13. Germline V gene sequence: CDR1 MNHNS, CDR2 SASEGT. The CDR3 bases are TGTGCCAGCAGTGCCGGGACAGGGACGAGGTCTGGTGAAAAACTGTTTTTT. The encoded protein is CASSAGTGTRSGEKLFF.

This chain connects TRBV29-1 to TRBJ1-2; the match to TRBD1 covers 7 bases. V was pared by 4 bases and J by 5 bases, with 4 bases of the junction left unmatched. Looked up from germline, CDR1 is SQVTM and CDR2 is ANQGSEA. CDR3 length: 12 amino acids. The DNA for the CDR3 is TGCAGCGTTGGTTCAGGGGGTTATGGCTACACCTTC. Protein: CSVGSGGYGYTF. Looking up the rest from reference TRBV29-1 and TRBJ1-2 gives the full variable domain: SAVISQKPSRDICQRGTSLTIQCQVDSQVTMMFWYRQQPGQSLTLIATANQGSEATYESGFVIDKFPISRPNLTFSTLTVSNMSPEDSSIYLCSVGSGGYGYTFGSGTRLTVV.

The J gene is TRBJ1-1, the V gene TRBV7-2; D possibly corresponds to TRBD1 (6 bases). This CDR3 has 14 amino acids. V shed 5 bases and J shed 7 bases, with 17 bases lying between them. Looked up from germline, CDR1 is SGHTA and CDR2 is FQGNSA. CDR3 nucleotide sequence: TGTGCCAGCAGCCTATACAGTGGGGGCGGTGAAGCTTTCTTT. This translates into CASSLYSGGGEAFF.

This chain connects TRBV18 to TRBJ1-1; D possibly corresponds to TRBD1 (6 bases). Deletions cut 3 bases from V and 0 bases from J, with 8 bases between. The CDR3 spans 14 residues. In germline, CDR1 is KGHSH, CDR2 LQKENI. The CDR3 DNA reads TGTGCCAGCTCACCGGGACAAATGAACACTGAAGCTTTCTTT. This sequence encodes CASSPGQMNTEAFF.

This clone occurred a few times. The chain recombines TRBV30 with TRBJ1-1; the D gene is possibly TRBD1 (5 bases). The V gene lost 4 bases and the J gene lost 4 bases, with 7 bases spanning the gap. From germline, CDR1 is GTSNPN and CDR2 SVGIG (reference sequence). This CDR3 spans 11 amino acids. CDR3 residues: CAWIRGTEAFF. CDR3 bases: TGTGCCTGGATAAGGGGCACTGAAGCTTTCTTT. The complete variable domain, with remaining parts taken from reference TRBV30 and TRBJ1-1, reads SQTIHQWPATLVQPVGSPLSLECTVEGTSNPNLYWYRQAAGRGLQLLFYSVGIGQISSEVPQNLSASRPQDRQFILSSKKLLLSDSGFYLCAWIRGTEAFFGQGTRLTVV.